Following are 18 T cell receptor beta chains from one sample sequenced in a study of cytomegalovirus exposure and HLA in healthy donors. Method: immunoSEQ multiplex PCR; TCRdb's copy keeps in-frame clones and lacks some. Here the sample spans some 120,000 clones, approximately 91% being singletons. Material for sequencing was PBMCs. The receptor set was obtained from a man aged 25-45 years in good health and CMV-seronegative.

The chain has TRBV5-4 and TRBJ2-1; TRBD1 might be the D (6 bases). The CDR3 loop spans 13 amino acids. Germline V CDR1 and CDR2: SGHNT, YYREEE (reference sequence). Trimming stripped 5 bases from V and 9 bases from J, with 15 bases between. CDR3 coding DNA: TGTGCCAGCAGTAAGTGGGGGCCGGGTGAGCAGTTCTTC. It translates to CASSKWGPGEQFF.

The V call is TRBV11-2, the J call TRBJ2-3; 9 nucleotides agree with TRBD2. Germline CDR1 reads SGHAT; CDR2 reads FQNNGV. The CDR3 length is 17 residues. V lost 0 bases to trimming and J lost 3 bases; unmatched junction nucleotides: 7. CDR3 DNA: TGTGCCAGCAGCTTAGAGGCTAGCGGGGCTGCAACAGATACGCAGTATTTT. This translates into CASSLEASGAATDTQYF.

The rearrangement joins TRBV19 to TRBJ1-2; 10 nucleotides match TRBD1. The CDR3 contains 15 residues. Unmatched junction bases numbered 13, after V lost 7 bases and J lost 8 bases. In germline, CDR1 is LNHDA, CDR2 SQIVND (reference sequence). As DNA, the CDR3 is TGTGCCAGTACCTCACTGGGGGGGACAGGGGTAGGCTACACCTTC. Its translation: CASTSLGGTGVGYTF. The whole variable domain, filled in from reference TRBV19 and TRBJ1-2, reads DGGITQSPKYLFRKEGQNVTLSCEQNLNHDAMYWYRQDPGQGLRLIYYSQIVNDFQKGDIAEGYSVSREKKESFPLTVTSAQKNPTAFYLCASTSLGGTGVGYTFGSGTRLTVV.

This chain connects TRBV12-5 to TRBJ2-7, with TRBD1 identical over 9 bases. V lost 7 bases, J lost 2 bases, and 6 bases stayed unmatched. CDR1 is LGHNT and CDR2 is FRNRAP in the germline V gene. CDR3 length: 14 amino acids. The chain's CDR3 is CASESGQGTYEQYF. The CDR3 DNA reads as TGTGCTAGTGAATCGGGACAGGGTACCTACGAGCAGTACTTC.

This clone occurred once. The chain carries TRBV25-1 and TRBJ2-7; tentative D call: TRBD1 (5 bases). V was clipped by 7 bases and J by 4 bases, with 20 bases between them. CDR3 length: 15 residues. Per germline, CDR1 MGHDK and CDR2 SYGVNS. CDR3 residues: CASTRGQGLTYEQYF. The CDR3 DNA is TGTGCCAGCACCCGAGGCCAGGGCCTAACATACGAGCAGTACTTC.

This chain connects TRBV7-7 to TRBJ2-1; the match to TRBD2 covers 7 bases. This CDR3 region has 14 residues. The J segment lost 5 bases and the V segment lost 5 bases, leaving 6 bases of the junction unmatched. Germline V CDR1 and CDR2: SSHAT, FNYEAQ (reference sequence). CDR3: CASSPGLWDNEQFF. CDR3 sequence (DNA): TGTGCCAGCAGCCCGGGACTATGGGACAATGAGCAGTTCTTC.

CDR3 amino acids: CASSPKPVTQYF. DNA for the CDR3: TGTGCCAGCAGCCCTAAGCCTGTAACGCAGTATTTT. The V gene is TRBV11-2, the J gene TRBJ2-3; D unresolved. Per germline, CDR1 SGHAT and CDR2 FQNNGV. The germline V and J ends were trimmed by 5 bases and 9 bases, with 12 bases remaining between them. This CDR3 spans 12 amino acids.

This chain links TRBV5-1 with TRBJ1-1; D is possibly TRBD1 (5 bases). Germline V CDR1 and CDR2: SGHRS, YFSETQ. This CDR3 spans 15 amino acids. V was clipped by 4 bases and J by 2 bases, with 15 bases between them. CDR3 protein: CASSGGNNLNTEAFF. The CDR3 nucleotides are TGCGCCAGCAGCGGGGGGAATAATTTAAACACTGAAGCTTTCTTT.

The chain recombines TRBV7-9 with TRBJ2-7; tentatively, D is TRBD2 (5 bases). The V gene's germline CDR1 is SEHNR and CDR2 FQNEAQ (reference sequence). The CDR3 totals 15 residues. Trimming pared 5 bases from V and 3 bases from J, leaving 17 bases between. In nucleotides, the CDR3 is TGTGCCAGCAGCCCCCCGGCCGGGGTTGGCTACGAGCAGTACTTC. Protein: CASSPPAGVGYEQYF.

The V and J genes are TRBV5-8 and TRBJ1-5; 9 bases are shared with TRBD1. The trim removed 4 bases at V and 6 bases at J, leaving 5 bases unmatched. This CDR3 region has 14 residues. Germline CDR1 reads SGHTS; CDR2 reads YDEGEE. The CDR3 region has the DNA TGTGCCAGCAGCCATGGGACAGGGCCTCAGCCCCAGCATTTT. It specifies CASSHGTGPQPQHF. Full variable domain (rest looked up from reference TRBV5-8 and TRBJ1-5): EAGVTQSPTHLIKTRGQQATLRCSPISGHTSVYWYQQALGLGLQFLLWYDEGEERNRGNFPPRFSGRQFPNYSSELNVNALELEDSALYLCASSHGTGPQPQHFGDGTRLSIL.

The genes are TRBV27 and TRBJ1-5, with TRBD1 identical over 9 bases. The CDR3 is 17 amino acids. With V trimmed by 6 bases and J by 3 bases, 12 bases remained unmatched. Germline V gene lookup returns CDR1 MNHEY and CDR2 SMNVEV (reference sequence). As DNA, the CDR3 is TGTGCCAGCAGGACAACAGGGGGCATAGATCCCAATCAGCCCCAGCATTTT. Translating it yields CASRTTGGIDPNQPQHF.

The DNA for the CDR3 is TGTGCCAGCAGCCCTCCTGGGGCCGCCACCTATGGCTACACCTTC. It is translated as CASSPPGAATYGYTF. This chain uses TRBV7-9 with TRBJ1-2, with a tentative D call TRBD1 (5 bases). This CDR3 region has 15 residues. Trimming shortened V by 5 bases and J by 4 bases, and 17 bases separated the two germline ends. Germline V CDR1 and CDR2: SEHNR, FQNEAQ (reference sequence).

The genes are TRBV5-6 and TRBJ2-5; 11 bases align to TRBD2. The CDR3 is made up of 16 amino acids. Trimming took 2 bases from V and 5 from J; bases not matched to a gene: 8. Germline-derived CDR1 and CDR2 are SGHDT and YYEEEE. The CDR3 DNA follows: TGTGCCAGCAGCTTTTATAGCGGGAGGGCCGGGGAGACCCAGTACTTC. Translating gives CASSFYSGRAGETQYF.

This chain links TRBV7-2 with TRBJ2-1; no firm D call. The CDR3 loop spans 13 amino acids. The germline V and J ends were trimmed by 1 base and 6 bases, with 7 bases remaining between them. Germline lookup yields CDR1 SGHTA and CDR2 FQGNSA. This CDR3 is CASSLVPLNEQFF. The CDR3 DNA is TGTGCCAGCAGCTTAGTTCCTCTCAATGAGCAGTTCTTC.

This chain connects TRBV6-5 to TRBJ2-1; 7 bases fit TRBD1. The ends lost 5 bases at V and 3 bases at J; junction bases unmatched: 4. This CDR3 has 14 amino acids. The V gene's germline CDR1 is MNHEY and CDR2 SVGAGI. CDR3 in amino acids: CASSTGTDYNEQFF. DNA of the CDR3: TGTGCCAGCAGTACAGGGACAGACTACAATGAGCAGTTCTTC.

This clone occurred once. The rearrangement links TRBV19 to TRBJ2-7; 7 positions agree with TRBD1. The CDR3 spans 14 residues. From germline, CDR1 is LNHDA and CDR2 SQIVND (reference sequence). With 6 bases clipped from V and 0 bases from J, the junction kept 5 bases outside the gene matches. CDR3 coding DNA: TGTGCCAGTAGCGGGACAGACCTCTCCTACGAGCAGTACTTC. Translated, it gives CASSGTDLSYEQYF.

The rearrangement joins TRBV5-1 to TRBJ2-3; tentative D call: TRBD2 (6 bases). This CDR3 region has 15 residues. Per the germline V gene, CDR1 is SGHRS and CDR2 is YFSETQ. The V end was cut by 0 bases, the J end by 2 bases, with 10 bases between. CDR3 loop: CASSLVGLHTDTQYF. In DNA form, the CDR3 reads TGCGCCAGCAGCTTGGTGGGACTCCACACAGATACGCAGTATTTT.

The chain uses TRBV19 and TRBJ2-1, with TRBD2 as a possible D gene (5 bases). This CDR3 contains 14 residues. In germline, CDR1 is LNHDA, CDR2 SQIVND (reference sequence). V lost 7 bases and J lost 0, with 10 bases in between. CDR3 sequence: CASKRRSSYNEQFF. The CDR3 region has the DNA TGTGCCAGTAAGCGGAGAAGCTCCTACAATGAGCAGTTCTTC.